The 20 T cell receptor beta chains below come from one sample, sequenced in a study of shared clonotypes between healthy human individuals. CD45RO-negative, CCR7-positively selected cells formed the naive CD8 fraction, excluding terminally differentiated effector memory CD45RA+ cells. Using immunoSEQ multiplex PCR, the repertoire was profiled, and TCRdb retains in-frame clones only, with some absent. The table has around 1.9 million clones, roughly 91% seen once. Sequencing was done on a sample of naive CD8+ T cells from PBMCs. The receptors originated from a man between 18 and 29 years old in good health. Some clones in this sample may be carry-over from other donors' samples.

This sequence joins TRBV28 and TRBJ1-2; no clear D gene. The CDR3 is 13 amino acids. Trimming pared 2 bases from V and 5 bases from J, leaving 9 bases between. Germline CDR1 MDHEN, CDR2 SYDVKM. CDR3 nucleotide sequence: TGTGCCAGCAGTTTAGATGCGAGGTATGGCTACACCTTC. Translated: CASSLDARYGYTF.

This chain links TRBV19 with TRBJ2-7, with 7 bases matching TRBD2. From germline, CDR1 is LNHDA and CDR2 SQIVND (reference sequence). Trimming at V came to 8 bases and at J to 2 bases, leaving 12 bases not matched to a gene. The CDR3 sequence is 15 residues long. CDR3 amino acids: CASGRGAATTYEQYF. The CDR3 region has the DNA TGTGCCAGTGGGAGGGGTGCGGCAACAACCTACGAGCAGTACTTC.

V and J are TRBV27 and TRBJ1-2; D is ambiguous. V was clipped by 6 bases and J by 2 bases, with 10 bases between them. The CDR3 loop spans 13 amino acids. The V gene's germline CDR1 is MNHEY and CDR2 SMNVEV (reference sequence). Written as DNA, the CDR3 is TGTGCCAGCAGACCCGGGAGCAACTATGGCTACACCTTC. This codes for CASRPGSNYGYTF.

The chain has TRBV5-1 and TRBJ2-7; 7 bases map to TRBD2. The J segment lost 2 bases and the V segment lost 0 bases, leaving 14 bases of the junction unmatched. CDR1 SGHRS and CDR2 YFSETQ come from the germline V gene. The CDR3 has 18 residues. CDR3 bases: TGCGCCAGCAGCTTGGATGGTAGCGGGCGACGAGGGACCTACGAGCAGTACTTC. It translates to CASSLDGSGRRGTYEQYF.

The CDR3: CASSFRTFYNEQFF. The CDR3 coding sequence is TGTGCCAGCAGCTTCCGGACCTTCTACAATGAGCAGTTCTTC. The rearrangement joins TRBV7-3 to TRBJ2-1; D is unclear. Trimming stripped 3 bases from V and 3 bases from J, with 9 bases between. Germline CDR1 SGHTA, CDR2 FQGTGA. CDR3 length equals 14 residues.

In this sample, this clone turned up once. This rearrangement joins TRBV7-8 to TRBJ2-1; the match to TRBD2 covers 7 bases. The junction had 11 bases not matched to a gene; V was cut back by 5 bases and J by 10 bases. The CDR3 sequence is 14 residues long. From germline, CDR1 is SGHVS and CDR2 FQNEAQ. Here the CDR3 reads CASSPRWGGDEQFF. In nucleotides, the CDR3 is TGTGCCAGCAGCCCAAGGTGGGGGGGGGACGAGCAGTTCTTC.

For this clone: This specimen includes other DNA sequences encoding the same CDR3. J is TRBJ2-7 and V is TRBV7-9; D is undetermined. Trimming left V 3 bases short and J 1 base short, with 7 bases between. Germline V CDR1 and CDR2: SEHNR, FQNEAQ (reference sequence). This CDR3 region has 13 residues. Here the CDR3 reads CASSFGRSYEQYF. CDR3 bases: TGTGCCAGCAGCTTCGGACGGTCCTACGAGCAGTACTTC.

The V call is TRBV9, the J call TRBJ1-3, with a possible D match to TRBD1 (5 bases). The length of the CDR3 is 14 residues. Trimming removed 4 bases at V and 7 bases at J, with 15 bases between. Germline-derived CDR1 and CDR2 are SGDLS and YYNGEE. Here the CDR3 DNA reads TGTGCCAGCAGCCCGACGAGGACACTTAACACCATATATTTT. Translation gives CASSPTRTLNTIYF.

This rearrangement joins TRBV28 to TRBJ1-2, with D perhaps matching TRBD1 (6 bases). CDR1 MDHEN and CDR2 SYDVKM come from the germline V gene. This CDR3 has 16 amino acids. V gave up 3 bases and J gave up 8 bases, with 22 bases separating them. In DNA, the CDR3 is TGTGCCAGCAGTTTTATCTTGGGGGGCAGAATCGTAGGCTACACCTTC. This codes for CASSFILGGRIVGYTF.

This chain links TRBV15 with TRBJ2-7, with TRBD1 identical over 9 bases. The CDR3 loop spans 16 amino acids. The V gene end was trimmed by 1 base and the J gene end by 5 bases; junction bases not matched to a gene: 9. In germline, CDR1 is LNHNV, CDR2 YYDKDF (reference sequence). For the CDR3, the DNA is TGTGCCACCAGCAGAGGCATCGGGACAGGGATCCACGAGCAGTACTTC. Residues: CATSRGIGTGIHEQYF.

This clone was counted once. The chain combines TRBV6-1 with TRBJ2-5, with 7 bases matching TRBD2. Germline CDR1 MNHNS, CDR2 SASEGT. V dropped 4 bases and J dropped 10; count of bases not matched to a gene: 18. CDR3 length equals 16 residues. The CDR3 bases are TGTGCCAGCAGTGGATCTAGCGGAAGACAGAAGAGAGGCCAGTACTTC. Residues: CASSGSSGRQKRGQYF.

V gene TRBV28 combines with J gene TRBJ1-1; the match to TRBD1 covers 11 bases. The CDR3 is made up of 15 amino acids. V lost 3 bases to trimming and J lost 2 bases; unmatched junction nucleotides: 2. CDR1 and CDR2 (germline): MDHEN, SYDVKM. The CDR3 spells CASSFWTGGNTEAFF. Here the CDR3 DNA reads TGTGCCAGCAGTTTTTGGACAGGGGGCAACACTGAAGCTTTCTTT. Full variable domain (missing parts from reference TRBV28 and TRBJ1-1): DVKVTQSSRYLVKRTGEKVFLECVQDMDHENMFWYRQDPGLGLRLIYFSYDVKMKEKGDIPEGYSVSREKKERFSLILESASTNQTSMYLCASSFWTGGNTEAFFGQGTRLTVV.

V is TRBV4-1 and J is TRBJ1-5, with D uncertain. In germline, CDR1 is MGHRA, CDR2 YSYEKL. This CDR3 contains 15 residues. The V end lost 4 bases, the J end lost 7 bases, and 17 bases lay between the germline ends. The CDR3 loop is CASSPFLRGDQPQHF. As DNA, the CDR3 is TGCGCCAGCAGCCCATTCCTCCGGGGAGACCAGCCCCAGCATTTT.

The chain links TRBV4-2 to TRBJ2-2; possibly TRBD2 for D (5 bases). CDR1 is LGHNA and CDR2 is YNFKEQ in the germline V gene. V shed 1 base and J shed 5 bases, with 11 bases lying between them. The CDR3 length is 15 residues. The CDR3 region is CASSQGTLGTGELFF. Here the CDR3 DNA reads TGTGCCAGCAGCCAAGGGACTCTGGGGACCGGGGAGCTGTTTTTT.

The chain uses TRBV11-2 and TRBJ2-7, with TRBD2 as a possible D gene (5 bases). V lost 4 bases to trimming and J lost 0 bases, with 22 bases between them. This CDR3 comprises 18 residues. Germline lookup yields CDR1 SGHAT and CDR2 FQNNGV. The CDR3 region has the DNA TGTGCCAGCAGCTCACGTGCCCCAATAGCGCAACCCTCCTACGAGCAGTACTTC. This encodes CASSSRAPIAQPSYEQYF.

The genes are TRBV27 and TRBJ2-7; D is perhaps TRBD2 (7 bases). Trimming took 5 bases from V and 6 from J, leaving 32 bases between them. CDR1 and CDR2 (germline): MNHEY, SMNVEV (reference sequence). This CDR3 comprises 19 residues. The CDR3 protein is CASSPGGGLRERAPLEQYF. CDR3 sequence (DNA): TGTGCCAGCAGTCCGGGTGGGGGGCTGCGGGAGCGAGCCCCTCTCGAGCAGTACTTC.

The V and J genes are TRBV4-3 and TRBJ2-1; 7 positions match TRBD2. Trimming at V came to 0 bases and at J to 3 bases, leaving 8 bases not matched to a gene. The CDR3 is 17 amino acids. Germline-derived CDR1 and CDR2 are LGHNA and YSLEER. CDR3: CASSQDLKGEGYNEQFF. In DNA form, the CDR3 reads TGCGCCAGCAGCCAAGATCTGAAAGGGGAGGGCTACAATGAGCAGTTCTTC.

This CDR3 is CSVLGAQGSYEQYF. The CDR3 nucleotides are TGCAGCGTCCTAGGGGCCCAAGGGTCCTACGAGCAGTACTTC. The chain has TRBV29-1 and TRBJ2-7, with D maybe TRBD1 (5 bases). The CDR3 extends over 14 amino acids. The germline CDR1 and CDR2 sequences are SQVTM and ANQGSEA. Deletions cut 6 bases from V and 1 base from J, with 16 bases between.

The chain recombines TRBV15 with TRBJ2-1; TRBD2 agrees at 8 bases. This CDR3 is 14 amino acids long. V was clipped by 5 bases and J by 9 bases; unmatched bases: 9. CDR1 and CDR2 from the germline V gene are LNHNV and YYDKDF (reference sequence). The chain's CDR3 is CATSPSREGPEQFF. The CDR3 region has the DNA TGTGCCACCAGCCCCTCCCGGGAGGGTCCTGAGCAGTTCTTC.

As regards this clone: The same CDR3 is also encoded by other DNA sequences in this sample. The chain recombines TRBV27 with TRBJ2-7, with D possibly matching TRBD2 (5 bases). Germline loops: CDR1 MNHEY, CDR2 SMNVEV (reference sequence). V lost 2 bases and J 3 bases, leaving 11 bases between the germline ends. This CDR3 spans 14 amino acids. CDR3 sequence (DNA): TGTGCCAGCAGTTTAAGCGGATATGGCTACGAGCAGTACTTC. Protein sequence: CASSLSGYGYEQYF.